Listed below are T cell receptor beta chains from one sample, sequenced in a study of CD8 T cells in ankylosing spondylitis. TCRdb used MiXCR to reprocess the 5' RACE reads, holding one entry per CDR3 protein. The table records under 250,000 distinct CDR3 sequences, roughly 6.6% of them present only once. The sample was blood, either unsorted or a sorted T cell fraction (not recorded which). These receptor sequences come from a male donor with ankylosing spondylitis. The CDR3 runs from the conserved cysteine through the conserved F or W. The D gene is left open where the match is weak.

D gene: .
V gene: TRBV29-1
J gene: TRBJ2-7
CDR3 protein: CSVEYQGNEQYF

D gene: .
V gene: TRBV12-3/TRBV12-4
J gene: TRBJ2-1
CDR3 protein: CASTRLKGAYNEQFF

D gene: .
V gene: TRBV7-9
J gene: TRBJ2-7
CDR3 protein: CASSLLGVGYEQYF

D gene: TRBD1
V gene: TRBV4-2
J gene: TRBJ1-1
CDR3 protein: CASSQGTGDTEAFF

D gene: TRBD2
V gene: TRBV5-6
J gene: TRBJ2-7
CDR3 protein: CASSLGPGGTYEQYF

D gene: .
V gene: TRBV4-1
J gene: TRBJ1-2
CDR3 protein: CASSQTPDGYTF

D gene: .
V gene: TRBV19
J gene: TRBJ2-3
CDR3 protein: CASIAESSTDTQYF

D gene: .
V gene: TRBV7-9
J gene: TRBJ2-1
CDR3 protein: CASRSQSENNEQFF

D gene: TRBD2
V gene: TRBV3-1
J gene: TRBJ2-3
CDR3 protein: CASSQATDLAGESTDTQYF

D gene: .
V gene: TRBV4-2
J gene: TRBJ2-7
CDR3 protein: CASSQDFQTYEQYF

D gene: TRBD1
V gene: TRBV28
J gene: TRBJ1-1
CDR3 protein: CASSLGDRALNTEAFF

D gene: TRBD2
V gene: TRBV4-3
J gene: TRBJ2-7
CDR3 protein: CASSQDLAGEADEQYF

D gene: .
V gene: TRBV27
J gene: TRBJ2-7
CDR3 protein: CASSPRSQPGEYF

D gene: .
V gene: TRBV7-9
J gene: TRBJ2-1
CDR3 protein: CASSSTRDVYNEQFF

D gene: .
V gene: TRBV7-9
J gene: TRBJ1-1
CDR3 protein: CASSLVFANTEAFF

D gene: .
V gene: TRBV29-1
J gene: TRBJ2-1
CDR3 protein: CSVEDGDGLSYNEQFF

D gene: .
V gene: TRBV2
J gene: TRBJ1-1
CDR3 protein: CASSEGRLNTEAFF

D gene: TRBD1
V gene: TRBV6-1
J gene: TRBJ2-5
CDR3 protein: CASRKGTGGIQETQYF

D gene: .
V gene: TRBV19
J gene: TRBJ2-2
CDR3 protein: CASSVRPGHPGTGELFF

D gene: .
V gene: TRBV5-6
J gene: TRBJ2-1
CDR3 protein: CASSRTRGWNEQFF

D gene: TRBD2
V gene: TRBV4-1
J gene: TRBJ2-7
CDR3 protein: CASSPTSGVYEQYF

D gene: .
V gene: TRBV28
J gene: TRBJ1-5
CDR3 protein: CASSFGGTLDQPQHF

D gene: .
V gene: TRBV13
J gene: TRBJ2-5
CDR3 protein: CASSLADQETQYF

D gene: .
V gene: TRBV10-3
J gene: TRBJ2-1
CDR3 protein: CAISETGYYNEQFF

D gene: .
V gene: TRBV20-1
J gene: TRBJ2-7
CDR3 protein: CSARDPGWSSYEQYF

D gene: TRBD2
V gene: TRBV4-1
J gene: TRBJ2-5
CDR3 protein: CASSQLGGGGYQETQYF

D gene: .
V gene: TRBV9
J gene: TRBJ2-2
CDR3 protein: CASSVGASFFTGELFF

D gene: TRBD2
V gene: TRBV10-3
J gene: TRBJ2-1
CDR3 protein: CAIRTSGRAQDEQFF

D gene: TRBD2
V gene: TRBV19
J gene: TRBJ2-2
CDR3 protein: CASTPGLYTGELFF

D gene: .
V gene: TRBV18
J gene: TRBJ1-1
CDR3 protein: CASSPGLMNTEAFF

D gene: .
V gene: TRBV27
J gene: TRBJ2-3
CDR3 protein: CASSLSSWDTQYF

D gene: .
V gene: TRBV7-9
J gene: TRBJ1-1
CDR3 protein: CASSDIRPEAFF

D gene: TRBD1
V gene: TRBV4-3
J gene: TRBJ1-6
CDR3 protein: CASSRGTGGARNSPLHF

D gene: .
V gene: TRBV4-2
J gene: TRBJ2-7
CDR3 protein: CASSQEVTRLSYEQYF

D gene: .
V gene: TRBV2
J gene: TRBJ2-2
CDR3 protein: CASSEVGELLF

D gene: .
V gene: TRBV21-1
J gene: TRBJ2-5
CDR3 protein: CASSFRDRGNRETQYF

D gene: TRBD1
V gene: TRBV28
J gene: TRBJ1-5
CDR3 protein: CASSRDRESQPQHF

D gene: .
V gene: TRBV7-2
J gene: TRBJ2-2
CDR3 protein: CATLKLGNTGELFF

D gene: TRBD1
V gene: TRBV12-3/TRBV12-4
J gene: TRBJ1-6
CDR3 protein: CASSVTGDHSPLHF

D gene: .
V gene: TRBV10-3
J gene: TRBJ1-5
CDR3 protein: CATGRQPQHF

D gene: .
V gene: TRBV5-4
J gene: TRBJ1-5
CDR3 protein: CASSLGVRQGRNSNQPQHF

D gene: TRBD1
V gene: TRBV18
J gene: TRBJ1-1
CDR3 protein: CASSEDRGGTEAFF

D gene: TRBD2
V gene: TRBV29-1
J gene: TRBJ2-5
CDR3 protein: CSVEDRGGMETQYF

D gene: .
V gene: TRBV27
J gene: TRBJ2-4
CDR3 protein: CASSSVGGYLAKNIQYF